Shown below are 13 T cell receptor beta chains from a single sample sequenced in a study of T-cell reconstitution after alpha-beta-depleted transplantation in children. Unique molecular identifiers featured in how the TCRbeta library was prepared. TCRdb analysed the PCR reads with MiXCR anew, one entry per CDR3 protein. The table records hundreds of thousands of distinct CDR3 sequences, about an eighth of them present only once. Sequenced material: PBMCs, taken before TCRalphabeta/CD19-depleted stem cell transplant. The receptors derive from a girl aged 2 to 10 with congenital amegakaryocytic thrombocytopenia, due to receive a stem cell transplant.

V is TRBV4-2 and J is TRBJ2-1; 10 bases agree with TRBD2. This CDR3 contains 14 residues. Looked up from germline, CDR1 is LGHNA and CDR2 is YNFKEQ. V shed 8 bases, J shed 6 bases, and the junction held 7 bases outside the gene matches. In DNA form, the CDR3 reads TGTGCCAGCGTCAAGACTAGCGGGTTCAATGAGCAGTTCTTC. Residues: CASVKTSGFNEQFF.

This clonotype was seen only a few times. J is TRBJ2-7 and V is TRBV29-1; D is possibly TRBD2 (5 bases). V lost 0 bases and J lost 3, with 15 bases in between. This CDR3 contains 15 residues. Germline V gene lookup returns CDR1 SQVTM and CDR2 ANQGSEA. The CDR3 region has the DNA TGCAGCGTTGAAGAGGGTCCTGGAGGTATCTACGAGCAGTACTTC. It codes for CSVEEGPGGIYEQYF.

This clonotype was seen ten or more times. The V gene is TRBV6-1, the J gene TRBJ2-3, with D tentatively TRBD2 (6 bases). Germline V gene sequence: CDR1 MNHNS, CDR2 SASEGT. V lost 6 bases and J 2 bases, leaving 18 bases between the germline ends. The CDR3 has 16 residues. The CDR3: CASSNEGSGYTDTQYF. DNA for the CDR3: TGTGCCAGCAGCAACGAGGGTAGCGGATACACAGATACGCAGTATTTT.

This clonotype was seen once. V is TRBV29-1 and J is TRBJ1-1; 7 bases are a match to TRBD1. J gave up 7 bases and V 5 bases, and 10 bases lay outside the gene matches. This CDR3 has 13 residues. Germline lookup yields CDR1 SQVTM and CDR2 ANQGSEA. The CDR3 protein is CSVFYRGQGEAFF. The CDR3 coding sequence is TGCAGCGTTTTCTACAGGGGTCAGGGTGAAGCTTTCTTT. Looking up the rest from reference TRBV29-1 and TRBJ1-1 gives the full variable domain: SAVISQKPSRDICQRGTSLTIQCQVDSQVTMMFWYRQQPGQSLTLIATANQGSEATYESGFVIDKFPISRPNLTFSTLTVSNMSPEDSSIYLCSVFYRGQGEAFFGQGTRLTVV.

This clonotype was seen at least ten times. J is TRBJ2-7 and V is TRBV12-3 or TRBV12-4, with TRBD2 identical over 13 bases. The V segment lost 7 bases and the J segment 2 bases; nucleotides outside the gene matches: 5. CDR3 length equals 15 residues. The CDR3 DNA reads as TGTGCCAGCACGGGGACTAGCGGGGCCCCCTACGAGCAGTACTTC. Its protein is CASTGTSGAPYEQYF.

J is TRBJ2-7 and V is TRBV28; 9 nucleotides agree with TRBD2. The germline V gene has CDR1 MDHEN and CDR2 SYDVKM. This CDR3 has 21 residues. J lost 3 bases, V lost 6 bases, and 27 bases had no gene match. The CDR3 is CASSDFLGGLAGINSHYEQYF. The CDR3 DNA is TGTGCCAGCAGCGACTTTTTGGGGGGGCTAGCGGGAATCAACTCCCACTACGAGCAGTACTTC. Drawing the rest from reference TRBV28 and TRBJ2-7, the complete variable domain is DVKVTQSSRYLVKRTGEKVFLECVQDMDHENMFWYRQDPGLGLRLIYFSYDVKMKEKGDIPEGYSVSREKKERFSLILESASTNQTSMYLCASSDFLGGLAGINSHYEQYFGPGTRLTVT.

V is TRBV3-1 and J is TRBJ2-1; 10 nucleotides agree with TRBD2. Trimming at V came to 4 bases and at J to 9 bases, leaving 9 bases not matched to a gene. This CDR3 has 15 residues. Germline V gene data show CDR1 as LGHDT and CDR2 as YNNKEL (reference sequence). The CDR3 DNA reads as TGTGCCAGCAGCCCTCGCCCTAGCGGGAGTGTTGAGCAGTTCTTC. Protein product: CASSPRPSGSVEQFF.

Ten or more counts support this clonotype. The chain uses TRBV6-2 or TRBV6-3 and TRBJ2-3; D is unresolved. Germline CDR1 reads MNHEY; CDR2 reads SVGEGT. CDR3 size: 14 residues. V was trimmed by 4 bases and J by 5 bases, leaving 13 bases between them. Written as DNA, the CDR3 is TGTGCCAGCAGTTCCTCCCCCTCTGGAGATACGCAGTATTTT. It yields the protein CASSSSPSGDTQYF.

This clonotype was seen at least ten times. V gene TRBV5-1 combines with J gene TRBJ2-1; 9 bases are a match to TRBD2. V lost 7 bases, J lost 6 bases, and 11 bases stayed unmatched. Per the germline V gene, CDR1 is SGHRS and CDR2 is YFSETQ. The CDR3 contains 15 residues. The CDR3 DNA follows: TGCGCCAGCCAACTATTAGCGGGAGAGGGCAATGAGCAGTTCTTC. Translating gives CASQLLAGEGNEQFF.

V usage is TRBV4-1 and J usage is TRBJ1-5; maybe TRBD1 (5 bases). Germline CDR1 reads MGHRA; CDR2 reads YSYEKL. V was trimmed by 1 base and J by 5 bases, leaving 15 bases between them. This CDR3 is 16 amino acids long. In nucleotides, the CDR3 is TGCGCCAGCAGCCAAGGGATGGGGGGATGGGATCAGCCCCAGCATTTT. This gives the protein CASSQGMGGWDQPQHF.

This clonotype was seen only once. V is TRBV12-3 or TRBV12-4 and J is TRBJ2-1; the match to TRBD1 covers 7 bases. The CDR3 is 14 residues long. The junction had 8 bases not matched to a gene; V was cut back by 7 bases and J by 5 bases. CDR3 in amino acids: CASNHLTGDNEQFF. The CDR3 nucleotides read TGTGCCAGCAATCATCTTACAGGGGACAATGAGCAGTTCTTC.

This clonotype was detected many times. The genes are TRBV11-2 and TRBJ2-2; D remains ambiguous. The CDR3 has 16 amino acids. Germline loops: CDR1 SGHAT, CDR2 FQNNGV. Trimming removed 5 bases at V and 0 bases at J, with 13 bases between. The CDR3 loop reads CASSPRRTSNTGELFF. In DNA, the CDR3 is TGTGCCAGCAGCCCGAGAAGGACGTCGAACACCGGGGAGCTGTTTTTT.

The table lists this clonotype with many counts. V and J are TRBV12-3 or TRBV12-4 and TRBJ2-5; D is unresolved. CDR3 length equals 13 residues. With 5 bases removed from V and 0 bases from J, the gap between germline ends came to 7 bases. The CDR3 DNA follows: TGTGCCAGCAGTCATACAAACCAAGAGACCCAGTACTTC. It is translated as CASSHTNQETQYF.